The rows below give T cell receptor beta chains drawn from one sample of a study of T cells after yellow fever vaccination. Each CDR3 protein is one row after TCRdb ran MiXCR on the 5' RACE reads. The data contain about 170,000 distinct CDR3 sequences, about 10% of them seen just once; the ten biggest clones take up just over 35%. The sequencing here drew on CD8+ T cells sorted from PBMCs, taken 15 days after the yellow fever booster vaccination. Every receptor here comes from a man aged 18-30 years who received the YFV17D yellow fever vaccine. Each CDR3 is given with its conserved first and last residue. Each record gives: V gene, D gene, J gene, clone size, CDR3 protein, CDR3 DNA. A D gene is named only where the DNA matches it firmly. Part of the rows lack a size; the others show once, few, many or a class for expanded clones.

>TRBV12-3/TRBV12-4|TRBD2|TRBJ2-1|few
CASRHRPGLAGGSNEQFF
TGTGCCAGCAGACACAGACCCGGACTAGCGGGGGGAAGTAATGAGCAGTTCTTC
>TRBV12-3/TRBV12-4|-|TRBJ2-1|few
CASSFEGGLRFF
TGTGCCAGCAGTTTTGAGGGAGGTCTCAGGTTCTTC
>TRBV28|TRBD2|TRBJ2-5|-
CASSTREEETQYF
TGTGCCAGCAGTACCCGGGAGGAAGAGACCCAGTACTTC
>TRBV29-1|-|TRBJ2-5|once
CSVGRTNTETQYF
TGCAGCGTTGGCAGGACTAACACAGAGACCCAGTACTTC
>TRBV29-1|TRBD2|TRBJ2-3|-
CSVRTSGGYTDTQYF
TGCAGCGTAAGAACTAGCGGGGGTTACACAGATACGCAGTATTTT
>TRBV7-7|-|TRBJ1-1|-
CASSELGIEAFF
TGTGCCAGCAGCGAACTGGGTATCGAAGCTTTCTTT
>TRBV4-2|-|TRBJ1-4|-
CASSQDLQTNEKLFF
TGTGCCAGCAGCCAAGATTTGCAGACTAATGAAAAACTGTTTTTT
>TRBV30|TRBD2|TRBJ2-5|few
CAWDRGGHETQYF
TGTGCCTGGGACCGGGGGGGCCACGAGACCCAGTACTTC
>TRBV7-3|-|TRBJ2-3|-
CASSPPPGDFPDTQYF
TGTGCCAGCAGCCCTCCCCCGGGGGACTTCCCAGATACGCAGTATTTT
>TRBV7-7|TRBD2|TRBJ2-7|few
CASSPAGLAGATYEQYF
TGTGCCAGCAGCCCGGCGGGACTAGCGGGGGCCACCTACGAGCAGTACTTC
>TRBV29-1|-|TRBJ1-1|-
CSVEDNARLNTEAFF
TGCAGCGTTGAAGATAATGCACGGCTGAACACTGAAGCTTTCTTT
>TRBV4-1|-|TRBJ2-3|few
CASSLVEGDSGISSSTDTQYF
TGCGCCAGCAGCCTCGTAGAAGGTGATAGCGGTATATCCTCTAGCACAGATACGCAGTATTTT
>TRBV12-3/TRBV12-4|-|TRBJ1-5|-
CASRREGPHQPQHF
TGTGCCAGCAGACGGGAGGGTCCTCATCAGCCCCAGCATTTT
>TRBV12-3/TRBV12-4|TRBD2|TRBJ2-5|many
CASSLIGLAGGHQETQYF
TGTGCCAGCAGTTTAATTGGACTAGCGGGGGGCCACCAAGAGACCCAGTACTTC
>TRBV4-1|-|TRBJ2-1|-
CASSQGGTYNEQFF
TGCGCCAGCAGCCAAGGGGGAACTTACAATGAGCAGTTCTTC
>TRBV7-8|-|TRBJ1-5|few
CASSLGWGQPQHF
TGTGCCAGCAGCTTAGGGTGGGGGCAGCCCCAGCATTTT
>TRBV6-5|TRBD1|TRBJ1-6|few
CASRDPPGQYNSPLHF
TGTGCCAGCAGAGACCCCCCGGGACAGTATAATTCACCCCTCCACTTT
>TRBV5-1|TRBD1|TRBJ1-1|few
CASSPYRGHTEAFF
TGCGCCAGCAGCCCTTACAGGGGGCACACTGAAGCTTTCTTT
>TRBV10-3|-|TRBJ2-3|-
CAISEDTDTQYF
TGTGCCATCAGTGAGGACACAGATACGCAGTATTTT
>TRBV4-1|-|TRBJ2-7|few
CASSQIPRGRTYEQYF
TGCGCCAGCAGCCAAATTCCGCGGGGGCGAACCTACGAGCAGTACTTC
>TRBV4-3|-|TRBJ1-1|many
CASSPGMNTEAFF
TGCGCCAGCAGCCCGGGGATGAACACTGAAGCTTTCTTT
>TRBV7-9|-|TRBJ1-4|few
CASSSTTATNEKLFF
TGTGCCAGCAGCTCCACGACAGCCACTAATGAAAAACTGTTTTTT
>TRBV5-4|TRBD1|TRBJ2-5|-
CASSLRGLTQETQYF
TGTGCCAGCAGCTTGAGGGGGCTCACCCAAGAGACCCAGTACTTC
>TRBV12-3/TRBV12-4|-|TRBJ2-1|-
CASSLKSPAYYNEQFF
TGTGCCAGCAGTTTAAAGAGCCCAGCGTACTACAATGAGCAGTTCTTC
>TRBV6-4|-|TRBJ2-2|-
CASSASGSTGELFF
TGTGCCAGCAGTGCGTCAGGATCCACCGGGGAGCTGTTTTTT
>TRBV10-3|-|TRBJ2-3|-
CAISDLIADGGTDTQYF
TGTGCCATCAGTGACCTAATAGCGGACGGGGGCACAGATACGCAGTATTTT
>TRBV3-1|TRBD2|TRBJ2-1|few
CASSQRGIQDEQFF
TGTGCCAGCAGCCAGCGGGGGATTCAGGATGAGCAGTTCTTC
>TRBV3-1|TRBD2|TRBJ2-1|few
CASSQAGGPDNEQFF
TGTGCCAGCAGCCAAGCGGGGGGGCCTGACAATGAGCAGTTCTTC
>TRBV7-9|TRBD1|TRBJ1-1|few
CASSFDRVTAFF
TGTGCCAGCAGCTTTGACAGGGTAACAGCTTTCTTT
>TRBV20-1|-|TRBJ1-2|-
CSARDGGLGYTF
TGCAGTGCTAGAGATGGCGGGTTAGGATACACCTTC
>TRBV6-5|-|TRBJ1-1|-
CASSPWTDNPSEAFF
TGTGCCAGCAGTCCTTGGACCGACAACCCTTCTGAAGCTTTCTTT
>TRBV4-3|-|TRBJ1-2|many
CASSQDATGGYTF
TGCGCCAGCAGCCAAGATGCAACCGGTGGCTACACCTTC
>TRBV20-1|-|TRBJ2-5|-
CSATRNGIETQYF
TGCAGTGCCACTAGGAATGGTATCGAGACCCAGTACTTC
>TRBV7-9|TRBD1|TRBJ2-3|few
CASSLLGEAGGSDTQYF
TGTGCCAGCAGCTTATTAGGTGAAGCAGGGGGTTCAGATACGCAGTATTTT
>TRBV29-1|TRBD2|TRBJ2-1|few
CSVGLAGVREYEQFF
TGCAGCGTTGGGCTAGCGGGGGTTCGGGAATATGAGCAGTTCTTC
>TRBV27|-|TRBJ2-7|-
CASSYFQSSSYEQYF
TGTGCCAGCAGTTACTTCCAGAGCAGCTCCTACGAGCAGTACTTC
>TRBV4-1|-|TRBJ2-5|many
CASSQDQGPQETQYF
TGCGCCAGCAGCCAAGATCAGGGACCCCAAGAGACCCAGTACTTC
>TRBV10-3|TRBD2|TRBJ2-1|many
CAIGTSEAPYNEQFF
TGTGCCATAGGGACTAGCGAAGCCCCCTACAATGAGCAGTTCTTC
>TRBV7-2|-|TRBJ1-1|-
CASSLGAVGTEAFF
TGTGCCAGCAGCTTGGGGGCAGTTGGCACTGAAGCTTTCTTT
>TRBV6-5|-|TRBJ2-7|few
CASRFRRGDYEQYF
TGTGCCAGCAGGTTTCGCCGCGGGGACTACGAGCAGTACTTC
>TRBV6-6|TRBD1|TRBJ2-6|few
CASSDAAGTGAFSGANVLTF
TGTGCCAGCAGTGACGCCGCCGGGACAGGGGCCTTCTCTGGGGCCAACGTCCTGACTTTC
>TRBV20-1|TRBD2|TRBJ2-1|many
CSAAGEWGTSGIPGYEQFF
TGCAGTGCTGCAGGGGAATGGGGAACTAGCGGTATCCCGGGGTATGAGCAGTTCTTC
>TRBV27|-|TRBJ2-1|few
CASSFGQYNEQFF
TGTGCCAGCAGTTTCGGGCAATACAATGAGCAGTTCTTC
>TRBV5-1|TRBD1|TRBJ2-1|-
CASGTGGYNEQFF
TGCGCCAGCGGGACAGGGGGCTACAATGAGCAGTTCTTC
>TRBV7-9|-|TRBJ2-1|-
CASSPSGHQFNEQFF
TGTGCCAGCAGCCCCTCGGGACACCAATTCAATGAGCAGTTCTTC
>TRBV4-1|-|TRBJ2-1|few
CASSLSRMNEQFF
TGCGCCAGCAGCCTTTCCCGTATGAATGAGCAGTTCTTC
>TRBV19|-|TRBJ2-1|-
CASSPEGVPYNEQFF
TGTGCCAGTAGCCCTGAGGGGGTTCCCTACAATGAGCAGTTCTTC
>TRBV3-1|-|TRBJ1-6|-
CASSQMTGNSPLHF
TGTGCCAGCAGCCAAATGACGGGTAATTCACCCCTCCACTTT
>TRBV19|TRBD1|TRBJ1-1|few
CASYTGTGVGAFF
TGTGCCAGCTATACCGGGACAGGGGTCGGAGCTTTCTTT
>TRBV6-6|-|TRBJ1-5|-
CASSYSTETHHSNQPQHF
TGTGCCAGCAGTTACTCGACCGAGACACACCATAGCAATCAGCCCCAGCATTTT
>TRBV7-3|TRBD2|TRBJ2-3|few
CASSSGTSGGLDTQYF
TGTGCCAGCAGCAGCGGGACTAGCGGGGGTTTAGATACGCAGTATTTT
>TRBV6-5|TRBD2|TRBJ2-5|few
CASTSGGRLETQYF
TGTGCCAGCACTAGCGGGGGCCGATTAGAGACCCAGTACTTC
>TRBV27|-|TRBJ1-1|few
CASSFGGMNTEAFF
TGTGCCAGCAGTTTCGGGGGCATGAACACTGAAGCTTTCTTT
>TRBV12-3/TRBV12-4|-|TRBJ1-1|many
CASTYDGLLSGGAFF
TGTGCCAGCACCTACGACGGACTCCTTTCCGGGGGGGCTTTCTTT
>TRBV29-1|-|TRBJ2-2|few
CSVLTGRNTGELFF
TGCAGCGTTCTCACAGGGCGGAACACCGGGGAGCTGTTTTTT